Presented here are 26 T cell receptor beta chains from one specimen sequenced in a study of cytomegalovirus exposure and HLA in healthy donors. With 60 Vbeta and 13 Jbeta primers, the PCR was carried out. TCRdb's table, derived via immunoSEQ multiplex PCR, lists solely in-frame clones and lacks some. The sample lists 220,000 or so clones; 60% to 80% were seen once. Sequencing used PBMCs. These receptor sequences come from a male donor in good health and CMV-seronegative.

The V call is TRBV18, the J call TRBJ2-5; 10 bases fit TRBD2. Germline CDR1 and CDR2: KGHSH and LQKENI. The V gene end was trimmed by 0 bases and the J gene end by 4 bases; junction bases not matched to a gene: 2. This CDR3 is built from 15 residues. CDR3 loop: CASSPPAGGRETQYF. The CDR3 DNA reads as TGTGCCAGCTCACCACCAGCGGGAGGGCGAGAGACCCAGTACTTC. Full variable domain (remainder filled in from reference TRBV18 and TRBJ2-5): NAGVMQNPRHLVRRRGQEARLRCSPMKGHSHVYWYRQLPEEGLKFMVYLQKENIIDESGMPKERFSAEFPKEGPSILRIQQVVRGDSAAYFCASSPPAGGRETQYFGPGTRLLVL.

V and J are TRBV5-5 and TRBJ2-7, with D perhaps TRBD2 (5 bases). Per germline, CDR1 SGHKS and CDR2 YYEKEE (reference sequence). The CDR3 is made up of 15 amino acids. Trimming pared 3 bases from V and 6 bases from J, leaving 19 bases between. The CDR3, as DNA: TGTGCCAGCAGCTCCAACGGGATTGGGAATTTCGAGCAGTACTTC. Encoded protein: CASSSNGIGNFEQYF.

This clone came up a few times. The V and J genes are TRBV6-5 and TRBJ2-7, with TRBD1 matching over 8 bases. V lost 6 bases and J lost 7; bases outside the gene matches: 11. CDR1 is MNHEY, CDR2 SVGAGI, per germline. The CDR3 length is 14 residues. CDR3 amino acids: CASRYGTGYLEQYF. CDR3 DNA: TGTGCCAGCAGGTACGGGACAGGATACCTGGAGCAGTACTTC.

This sequence joins TRBV6-5 and TRBJ2-1, with TRBD2 matching over 10 bases. The V gene's germline CDR1 is MNHEY and CDR2 SVGAGI. The CDR3 totals 14 residues. Losses at the gene ends were 4 bases for V and 9 bases for J; bases not matched to a gene: 6. The CDR3 is CASSLAGGPGEQFF. CDR3 DNA sequence: TGTGCCAGCAGTTTAGCGGGAGGTCCAGGTGAGCAGTTCTTC.

The chain uses TRBV6-6 and TRBJ2-3, with TRBD2 identical over 9 bases. CDR3 length: 16 amino acids. The J segment lost 2 bases and the V segment lost 2 bases, leaving 5 bases of the junction unmatched. The germline CDR1 and CDR2 sequences are MNHNY and SVGAGI (reference sequence). This CDR3 is CASSYALAGTTDTQYF. CDR3 in DNA: TGTGCCAGCAGTTACGCGCTAGCGGGAACCACAGATACGCAGTATTTT.

This chain joins TRBV9 and TRBJ2-4; 9 bases align to TRBD2. CDR3 length equals 19 residues. Germline lookup yields CDR1 SGDLS and CDR2 YYNGEE. The V segment lost 4 bases and the J segment 1 base; nucleotides outside the gene matches: 15. CDR3 DNA sequence: TGTGCCAGCAGCCAGGGGCTAGCGGGATGGGGGAGCGCCAAAAACATTCAGTACTTC. It translates to CASSQGLAGWGSAKNIQYF.

The chain joins TRBV5-1 to TRBJ2-5; 7 bases map to TRBD1. There are 15 residues in the CDR3. Per the germline V gene, CDR1 is SGHRS and CDR2 is YFSETQ. V dropped 2 bases and J dropped 2; count of bases not matched to a gene: 6. The CDR3 protein is CASSFEPGQQETQYF. The CDR3 nucleotides read TGCGCCAGCAGCTTTGAACCGGGACAGCAAGAGACCCAGTACTTC. The full variable domain, with the rest looked up from reference TRBV5-1 and TRBJ2-5, is KAGVTQTPRYLIKTRGQQVTLSCSPISGHRSVSWYQQTPGQGLQFLFEYFSETQRNKGNFPGRFSGRQFSNSRSEMNVSTLELGDSALYLCASSFEPGQQETQYFGPGTRLLVL.

This sequence joins TRBV19 and TRBJ1-2; D remains unclear. This CDR3 is 14 amino acids long. Germline CDR1 and CDR2: LNHDA and SQIVND (reference sequence). Trimming shortened V by 7 bases and J by 6 bases, and 18 bases separated the two germline ends. The CDR3 here is CASTPFEDVNGYTF. The CDR3, as DNA: TGTGCCAGTACCCCGTTTGAGGATGTGAATGGCTACACCTTC. Full variable domain (outside the CDR3, taken from reference TRBV19 and TRBJ1-2): DGGITQSPKYLFRKEGQNVTLSCEQNLNHDAMYWYRQDPGQGLRLIYYSQIVNDFQKGDIAEGYSVSREKKESFPLTVTSAQKNPTAFYLCASTPFEDVNGYTFGSGTRLTVV.

The V gene is TRBV4-1, the J gene TRBJ2-1, with D possibly being TRBD1 (6 bases). V lost 0 bases, J lost 0 bases, and 15 bases lay in between. The germline gives CDR1 MGHRA, CDR2 YSYEKL. The CDR3 contains 18 residues. The CDR3 sequence: CASSQDSSGVFSYNEQFF. The CDR3 nucleotides are TGCGCCAGCAGCCAAGATAGTTCAGGGGTATTCTCCTACAATGAGCAGTTCTTC.

The genes are TRBV5-5 and TRBJ2-5, with D perhaps matching TRBD1 (6 bases). V was pared by 0 bases and J by 4 bases, with 10 bases between. The CDR3 consists of 14 residues. The V gene's germline CDR1 is SGHKS and CDR2 YYEKEE (reference sequence). The CDR3 spells CASSLGGGRETQYF. The DNA of the CDR3 is TGTGCCAGCAGCTTGGGTGGGGGCAGAGAGACCCAGTACTTC.

V is TRBV29-1 and J is TRBJ1-1; D is ambiguous. Germline V gives CDR1 SQVTM, CDR2 ANQGSEA. The ends were cut back, 5 bases at V and 0 bases at J, with 7 bases in the middle. This CDR3 has 12 amino acids. The CDR3: CSVPKMNTEAFF. CDR3 sequence (DNA): TGCAGCGTTCCTAAAATGAACACTGAAGCTTTCTTT.

This clone appeared a few times. J is TRBJ1-1 and V is TRBV5-1; no clear D. V shed 4 bases and J shed 0 bases, with 13 bases lying between them. Per the germline V gene, CDR1 is SGHRS and CDR2 is YFSETQ. The CDR3 runs to 15 residues. The CDR3 DNA is TGCGCCAGCAGCGGCCAGCCGGGAATGAACACTGAAGCTTTCTTT. The encoded protein is CASSGQPGMNTEAFF.

The gene calls are TRBV9 and TRBJ1-3, with D perhaps matching TRBD1 (6 bases). The CDR3 is 16 residues long. Trimming removed 0 bases at V and 3 bases at J, with 13 bases between. Germline CDR1 SGDLS, CDR2 YYNGEE. CDR3 sequence: CASSVGGRMSGNTIYF. In DNA, the CDR3 is TGTGCCAGCAGCGTAGGGGGGCGGATGAGTGGAAACACCATATATTTT. The full variable domain, in which reference TRBV9 and TRBJ1-3 provide the parts outside the CDR3, is DSGVTQTPKHLITATGQRVTLRCSPRSGDLSVYWYQQSLDQGLQFLIQYYNGEERAKGNILERFSAQQFPDLHSELNLSSLELGDSALYFCASSVGGRMSGNTIYFGEGSWLTVV.

This clone was recorded once. The V gene is TRBV25-1, the J gene TRBJ2-1, with 7 bases matching TRBD1. Germline V gene data show CDR1 as MGHDK and CDR2 as SYGVNS. V trimming: 2 bases; J trimming: 6 bases; junction bases outside the gene matches: 4. This CDR3 is built from 14 residues. CDR3 loop: CASSENRGFNEQFF. CDR3 DNA sequence: TGTGCCAGCAGTGAAAACAGGGGTTTCAATGAGCAGTTCTTC.

The chain joins TRBV9 to TRBJ2-3, with no clear D. Deletions cut 3 bases from V and 4 bases from J, with 15 bases between. This CDR3 region has 15 residues. Germline values: CDR1 SGDLS, CDR2 YYNGEE. CDR3 DNA: TGTGCCAGCAGCGGAGACTGGGTATTAGCAGATACGCAGTATTTT. It encodes CASSGDWVLADTQYF.

In this sample, this clone turned up once. This chain joins TRBV29-1 and TRBJ2-7, with TRBD1 identical over 7 bases. V shed 6 bases, J shed 3 bases, and the junction held 14 bases outside the gene matches. The CDR3 is 15 residues long. CDR1 and CDR2 (germline): SQVTM, ANQGSEA. The CDR3 sequence is CSVQQTGTQFYEQYF. In DNA form, the CDR3 reads TGCAGCGTCCAACAGACAGGGACCCAATTCTACGAGCAGTACTTC.

V is TRBV6-4 and J is TRBJ1-1, with a weak D call TRBD1 (6 bases). The CDR3 spans 18 residues. Germline CDR1 is MRHNA and CDR2 is SNTAGT. The germline V and J ends were trimmed by 1 base and 0 bases, with 18 bases remaining between them. The CDR3 DNA sequence: TGTGCCAGCAGTGACTTAAGACAGGCGATACAAGTGAACACTGAAGCTTTCTTT. Its protein is CASSDLRQAIQVNTEAFF.

The chain is built from TRBV11-3 and TRBJ1-1; D ambiguous. CDR3 length: 13 amino acids. V was cut by 5 bases and J by 4 bases, with 11 bases left in between. Germline V gene sequence: CDR1 SGHNT, CDR2 YENEEA. CDR3 DNA sequence: TGTGCCAGCAGCCCGGGAGGGCGCACTGAAGCTTTCTTT. Translated, it gives CASSPGGRTEAFF.

This clone was found a few times. The chain combines TRBV5-1 with TRBJ2-5, with a weak D call TRBD1 (5 bases). The CDR3 consists of 14 residues. Germline V gene data show CDR1 as SGHRS and CDR2 as YFSETQ. Trimming pared 5 bases from V and 1 base from J, leaving 12 bases between. The CDR3 bases are TGCGCCAGCAGACTCGACAGCGCCCAAGAGACCCAGTACTTC. The encoded protein is CASRLDSAQETQYF.

This chain links TRBV7-4 with TRBJ2-2; possible D gene TRBD2, 6 bases. With 3 bases removed from V and 1 base from J, the gap between germline ends came to 15 bases. The germline CDR1 and CDR2 sequences are SGHVT and SQSDAQ. There are 17 residues in the CDR3. The CDR3 loop reads CASSFRGSGENTGELFF. The CDR3 DNA sequence: TGTGCCAGCAGCTTTCGGGGTAGCGGAGAGAACACCGGGGAGCTGTTTTTT.

This chain links TRBV10-2 with TRBJ1-1, with D unresolved. Germline V lookup: CDR1 WSHSY, CDR2 SAAADI. The CDR3 is 14 residues long. The V end lost 6 bases, the J end lost 0 bases, and 11 bases lay between the germline ends. The CDR3 here is CASSLAGLNTEAFF. The DNA of the CDR3 is TGCGCCAGCAGCCTGGCAGGCTTGAACACTGAAGCTTTCTTT.

The V call is TRBV6-5, the J call TRBJ2-6, with a possible D match to TRBD1 (6 bases). The CDR3 extends over 15 amino acids. V was clipped by 7 bases and J by 2 bases, with 12 bases between them. Germline V gene lookup returns CDR1 MNHEY and CDR2 SVGAGI. The CDR3 protein is CASTREGAGANVLTF. CDR3 bases: TGTGCCAGCACCCGAGAGGGGGCTGGGGCCAACGTCCTGACTTTC.

This clone was detected only once. V gene TRBV10-1 combines with J gene TRBJ2-7; the match to TRBD2 covers 9 bases. V lost 8 bases and J lost 4; bases outside the gene matches: 15. The length of the CDR3 is 16 residues. Germline-derived CDR1 and CDR2 are WNHNN and SYGVQD (reference sequence). The CDR3 DNA reads as TGCGCCAGCTCCCAAGAGGCGGGAGGGCCCCTATACGAGCAGTACTTC. It yields the protein CASSQEAGGPLYEQYF.

The DNA of the CDR3 is TGTGCCAGCAGCTTTAGTGGCTCCTACGAGCAGTACTTC. This gives the protein CASSFSGSYEQYF. V is TRBV7-2 and J is TRBJ2-7; D is undetermined. The germline V and J ends were trimmed by 3 bases and 0 bases, with 6 bases remaining between them. Germline V CDR1 and CDR2: SGHTA, FQGNSA. This CDR3 spans 13 amino acids.

Comments on this clone: Other DNA sequences in the sample encode the same CDR3. The gene calls are TRBV5-1 and TRBJ2-7, with D possibly TRBD2 on 6 matching bases. This CDR3 has 14 residues. V was cut by 4 bases and J by 7 bases, with 18 bases left in between. Germline V lookup: CDR1 SGHRS, CDR2 YFSETQ. The CDR3 spells CASSLEGGIGEQYF. In nucleotides, the CDR3 is TGCGCCAGCAGCCTGGAAGGCGGGATAGGAGAGCAGTACTTC.

This clone was detected only a few times. This rearrangement joins TRBV6-5 to TRBJ1-5, with D uncertain. V was clipped by 5 bases and J by 4 bases, with 9 bases between them. CDR3 length equals 13 residues. The germline V gene has CDR1 MNHEY and CDR2 SVGAGI. CDR3 sequence: CASSNIGNQPQHF. CDR3 DNA: TGTGCCAGCAGTAACATCGGGAATCAGCCCCAGCATTTT.